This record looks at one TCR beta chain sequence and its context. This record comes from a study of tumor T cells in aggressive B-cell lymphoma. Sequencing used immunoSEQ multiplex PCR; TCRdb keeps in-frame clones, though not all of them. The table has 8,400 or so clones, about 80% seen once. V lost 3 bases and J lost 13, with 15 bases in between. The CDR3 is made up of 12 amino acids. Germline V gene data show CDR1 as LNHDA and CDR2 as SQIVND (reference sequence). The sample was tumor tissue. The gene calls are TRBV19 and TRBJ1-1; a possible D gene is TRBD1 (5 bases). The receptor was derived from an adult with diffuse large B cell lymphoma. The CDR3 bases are TGTGCCAGTAGTATGCGGGACGGGAAAAGTTTCTTT. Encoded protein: CASSMRDGKSFF.